The source of this T cell receptor (beta chain) is a study of blood T cell repertoires in COVID-19. Study at large: COVID-19 samples from acute and convalescent phases originated in the United States, Italy and Spain. In each case, the material was cDNA or gDNA derived from T cells, B-cell-depleted T cells, or PBMCs.

Original handling: The authors estimated nucleated cell counts from reference gene primer amplification. Produced via immunoSEQ multiplex PCR; TCRdb's table is partial and in-frame only. D and trimming were read from the DNA, whereas the V and J calls and clone size are those reported in that table. The sample lists 90,000 or so clones, 65% to 85% occurring once. This clone has only a few counts. The receptor was derived from a man older than 75 with active or convalescent COVID-19. Input material: peripheral blood.

Written as DNA, the CDR3 is TGTGCCAGCAGCTTGAACAGGGGGCTGGGAAACACCATATATTTT. It specifies CASSLNRGLGNTIYF. The V gene is TRBV7-2, the J gene TRBJ1-3; 9 nucleotides line up with TRBD1. The germline CDR1 and CDR2 sequences are SGHTA and FQGNSA. J gave up 4 bases and V 3 bases, and 4 bases lay outside the gene matches. The CDR3 extends over 15 amino acids.